The sequence of this T cell receptor beta chain was determined in a study of T cell repertoires in aging, cancer and after chemotherapy. Study in general: About 9 million TCR reads were in the whole dataset.

Broader study findings: In each cancer cohort, median generation probability increased across chemotherapy, suggesting thymic output rebounded. Untreated cancer patients had significantly lower blood TCR diversity than age-matched healthy donors. Loss of evenness, beyond lost richness, contributed to age-related TCR diversity decline in cancer patients.

On this clonotype itself: Its antigen is unknown.

Multiplex touch-down PCR with TRB-A/B primers amplified rearranged V-D-J TRB sequences. TCRdb re-derived calls from the multiplex PCR reads in MiXCR, one entry per CDR3 protein. The sample carries more than 15,000 distinct CDR3 sequences, about 50% recorded once. This CDR3 spans 14 amino acids. Germline V gene sequence: CDR1 LNHDA, CDR2 SQIVND (reference sequence). Trimming took off 5 bases at V and 4 bases at J, with 12 bases between the two ends. Amplification of TCR beta used genomic DNA extracted from peripheral blood. Sequencing was performed on blood. The genes are TRBV19 and TRBJ2-1, with a tentative D call TRBD2 (6 bases). This TCR was sampled from a human donor in good health. CDR3 in DNA: TGTGCCAGTAGTTTCGCGGGACCATACAATGAGCAGTTCTTC. Amino acids: CASSFAGPYNEQFF.